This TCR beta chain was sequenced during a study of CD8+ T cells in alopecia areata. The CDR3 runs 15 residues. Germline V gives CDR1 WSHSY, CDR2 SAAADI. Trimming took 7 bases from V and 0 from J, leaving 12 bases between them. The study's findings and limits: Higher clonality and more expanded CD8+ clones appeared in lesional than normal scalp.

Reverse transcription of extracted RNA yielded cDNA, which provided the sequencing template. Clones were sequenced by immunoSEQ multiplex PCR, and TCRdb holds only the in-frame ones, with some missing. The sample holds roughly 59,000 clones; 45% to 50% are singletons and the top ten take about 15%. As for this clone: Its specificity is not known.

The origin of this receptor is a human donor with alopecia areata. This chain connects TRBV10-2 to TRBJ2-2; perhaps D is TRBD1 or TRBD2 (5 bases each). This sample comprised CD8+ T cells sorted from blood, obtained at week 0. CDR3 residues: CASTTGPTNTGELFF. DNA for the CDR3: TGCGCCAGCACCACGGGACCAACGAACACCGGGGAGCTGTTTTTT.